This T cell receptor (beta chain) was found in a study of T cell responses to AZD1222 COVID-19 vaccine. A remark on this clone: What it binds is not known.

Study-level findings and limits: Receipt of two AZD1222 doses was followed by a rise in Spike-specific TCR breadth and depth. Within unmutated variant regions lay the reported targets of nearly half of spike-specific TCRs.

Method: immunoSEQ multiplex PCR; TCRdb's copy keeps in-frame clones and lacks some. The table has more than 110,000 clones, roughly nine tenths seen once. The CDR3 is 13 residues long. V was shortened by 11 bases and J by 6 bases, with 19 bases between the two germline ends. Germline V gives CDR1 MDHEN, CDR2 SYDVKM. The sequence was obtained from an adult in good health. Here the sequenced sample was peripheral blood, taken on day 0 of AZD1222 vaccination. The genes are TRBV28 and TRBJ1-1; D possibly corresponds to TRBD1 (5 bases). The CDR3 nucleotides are TGTGCCGGAATTTTAGGGGCCAGAGCTGAAGCTTTCTTT. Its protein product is CAGILGARAEAFF. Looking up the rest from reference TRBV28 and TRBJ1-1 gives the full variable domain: DVKVTQSSRYLVKRTGEKVFLECVQDMDHENMFWYRQDPGLGLRLIYFSYDVKMKEKGDIPEGYSVSREKKERFSLILESASTNQTSMYLCAGILGARAEAFFGQGTRLTVV.